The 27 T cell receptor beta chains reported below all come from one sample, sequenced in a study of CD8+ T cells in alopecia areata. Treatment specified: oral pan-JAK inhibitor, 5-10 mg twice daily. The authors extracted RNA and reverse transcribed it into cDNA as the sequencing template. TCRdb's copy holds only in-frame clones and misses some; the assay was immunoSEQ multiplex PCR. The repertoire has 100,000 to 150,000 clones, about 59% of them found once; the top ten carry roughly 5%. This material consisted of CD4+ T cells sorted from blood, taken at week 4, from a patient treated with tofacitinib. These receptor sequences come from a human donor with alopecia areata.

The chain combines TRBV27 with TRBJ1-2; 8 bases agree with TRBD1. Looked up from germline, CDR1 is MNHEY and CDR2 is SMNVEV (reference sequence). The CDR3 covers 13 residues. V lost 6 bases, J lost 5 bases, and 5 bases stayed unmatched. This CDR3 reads CASRPTGDYGYTF. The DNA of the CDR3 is TGTGCCAGCAGGCCGACAGGGGATTATGGCTACACCTTC.

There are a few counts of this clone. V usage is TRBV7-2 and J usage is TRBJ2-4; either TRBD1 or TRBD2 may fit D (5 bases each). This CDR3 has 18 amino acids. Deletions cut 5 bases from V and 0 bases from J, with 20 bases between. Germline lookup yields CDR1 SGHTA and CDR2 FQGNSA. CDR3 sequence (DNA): TGTGCCAGCAGCCCGGGCCGGGACGGGACCCTAGCCAAAAACATTCAGTACTTC. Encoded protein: CASSPGRDGTLAKNIQYF.

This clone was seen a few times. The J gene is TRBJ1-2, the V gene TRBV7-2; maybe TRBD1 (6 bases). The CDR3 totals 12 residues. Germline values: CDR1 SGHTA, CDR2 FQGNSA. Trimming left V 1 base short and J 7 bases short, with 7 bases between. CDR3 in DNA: TGTGCCAGCAGCTTAGACAGGGCTGGCTACACCTTC. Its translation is CASSLDRAGYTF.

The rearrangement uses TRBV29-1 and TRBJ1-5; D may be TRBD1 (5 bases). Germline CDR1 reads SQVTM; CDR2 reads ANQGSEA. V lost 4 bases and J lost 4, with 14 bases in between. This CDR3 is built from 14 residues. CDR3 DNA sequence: TGCAGCGTTGTTCCAGCGGGGACTAATCAGCCCCAGCATTTT. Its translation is CSVVPAGTNQPQHF.

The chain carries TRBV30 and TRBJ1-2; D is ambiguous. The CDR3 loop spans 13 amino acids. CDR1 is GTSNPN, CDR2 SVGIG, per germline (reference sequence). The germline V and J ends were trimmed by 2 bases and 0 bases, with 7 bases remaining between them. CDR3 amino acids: CAWSIGTNYGYTF. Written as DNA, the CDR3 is TGTGCCTGGAGTATAGGGACTAACTATGGCTACACCTTC.

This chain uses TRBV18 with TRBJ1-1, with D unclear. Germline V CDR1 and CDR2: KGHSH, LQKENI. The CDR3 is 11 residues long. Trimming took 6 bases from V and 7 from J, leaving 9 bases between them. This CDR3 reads CASSPAGEAFF. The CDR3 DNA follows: TGTGCCAGCTCGCCCGCCGGTGAAGCTTTCTTT.

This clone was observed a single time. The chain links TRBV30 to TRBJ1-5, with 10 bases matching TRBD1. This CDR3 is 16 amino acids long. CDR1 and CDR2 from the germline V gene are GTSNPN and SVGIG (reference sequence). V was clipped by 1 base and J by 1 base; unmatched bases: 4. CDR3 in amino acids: CAWSGDRGHSNQPQHF. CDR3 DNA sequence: TGTGCCTGGAGTGGCGACAGGGGGCACAGCAATCAGCCCCAGCATTTT.

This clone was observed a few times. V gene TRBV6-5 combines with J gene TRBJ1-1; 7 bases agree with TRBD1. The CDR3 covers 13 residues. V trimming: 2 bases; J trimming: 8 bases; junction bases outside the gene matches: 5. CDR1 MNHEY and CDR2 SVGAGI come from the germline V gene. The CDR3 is CASSYLQGREAFF. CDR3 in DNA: TGTGCCAGCAGTTACCTACAGGGGAGAGAAGCTTTCTTT.

CDR3 in amino acids: CASSLDFWPGPLAGAQHF. CDR3 sequence (DNA): TGTGCCAGCAGCTTAGACTTTTGGCCAGGTCCTCTAGCAGGGGCCCAGCATTTT. The chain recombines TRBV7-9 with TRBJ1-5; D may be TRBD1 (6 bases). The CDR3 consists of 18 residues. Germline-derived CDR1 and CDR2 are SEHNR and FQNEAQ (reference sequence). Trimming pared 1 base from V and 11 bases from J, leaving 27 bases between.

The CDR3 loop is CASMGPGEKLFF. CDR3 nucleotide sequence: TGTGCCAGCATGGGACCCGGTGAAAAACTGTTTTTT. The V gene is TRBV6-5, the J gene TRBJ1-4, with a weak D call TRBD1 (5 bases). The CDR3 loop spans 12 amino acids. V was pared by 7 bases and J by 7 bases, with 10 bases between. Germline V gene sequence: CDR1 MNHEY, CDR2 SVGAGI.

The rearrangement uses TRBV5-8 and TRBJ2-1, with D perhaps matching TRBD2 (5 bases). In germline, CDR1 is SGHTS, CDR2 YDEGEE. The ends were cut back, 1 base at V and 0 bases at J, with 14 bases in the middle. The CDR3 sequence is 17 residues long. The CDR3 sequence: CASSLMAGSTSYNEQFF. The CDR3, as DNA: TGTGCCAGCAGCTTGATGGCGGGCTCAACCTCCTACAATGAGCAGTTCTTC.

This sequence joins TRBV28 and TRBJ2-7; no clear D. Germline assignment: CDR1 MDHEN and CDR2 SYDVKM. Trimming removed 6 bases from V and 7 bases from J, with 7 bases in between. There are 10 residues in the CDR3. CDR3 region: CASSSREQYF. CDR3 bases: TGTGCCAGCAGCTCCCGGGAGCAGTACTTC. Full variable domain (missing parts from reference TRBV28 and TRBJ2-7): DVKVTQSSRYLVKRTGEKVFLECVQDMDHENMFWYRQDPGLGLRLIYFSYDVKMKEKGDIPEGYSVSREKKERFSLILESASTNQTSMYLCASSSREQYFGPGTRLTVT.

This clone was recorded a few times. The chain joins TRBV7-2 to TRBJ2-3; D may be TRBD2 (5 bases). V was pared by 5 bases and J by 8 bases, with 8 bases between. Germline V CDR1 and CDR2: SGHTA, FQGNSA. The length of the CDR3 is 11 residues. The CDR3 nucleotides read TGTGCCAGCAGCCTCGAGGGTACGCAGTATTTT. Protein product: CASSLEGTQYF.

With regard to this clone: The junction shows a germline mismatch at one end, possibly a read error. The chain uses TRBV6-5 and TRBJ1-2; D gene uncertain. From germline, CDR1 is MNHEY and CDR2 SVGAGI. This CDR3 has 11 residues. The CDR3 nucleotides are TGTGCCAGCAGTGAAATTTCGGCAGCTCCCTTC. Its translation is CASSEISAAPF.

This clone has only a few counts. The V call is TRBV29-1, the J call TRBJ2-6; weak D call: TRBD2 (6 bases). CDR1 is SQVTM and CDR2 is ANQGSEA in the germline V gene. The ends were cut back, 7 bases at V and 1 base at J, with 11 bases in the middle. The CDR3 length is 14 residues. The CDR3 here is CSAMRGSGANVLTF. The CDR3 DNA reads TGCAGCGCAATGCGGGGATCTGGGGCCAACGTCCTGACTTTC. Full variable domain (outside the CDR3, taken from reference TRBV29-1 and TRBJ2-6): SAVISQKPSRDICQRGTSLTIQCQVDSQVTMMFWYRQQPGQSLTLIATANQGSEATYESGFVIDKFPISRPNLTFSTLTVSNMSPEDSSIYLCSAMRGSGANVLTFGAGSRLTVL.

Written as DNA, the CDR3 is TGCAGCGTACCGAGACAGGGGTCTGGGGCCAACGTCCTGACTTTC. This encodes CSVPRQGSGANVLTF. The genes are TRBV29-1 and TRBJ2-6, with 8 nucleotides matching TRBD1. Germline V gene lookup returns CDR1 SQVTM and CDR2 ANQGSEA. V trimming: 6 bases; J trimming: 1 base; junction bases outside the gene matches: 5. The CDR3 consists of 15 residues.

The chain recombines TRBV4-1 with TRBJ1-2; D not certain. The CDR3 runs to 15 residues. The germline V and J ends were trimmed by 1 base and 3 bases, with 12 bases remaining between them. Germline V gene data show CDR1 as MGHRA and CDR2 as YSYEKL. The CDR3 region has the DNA TGCGCCAGCAGCCAAGTTACGTCGTCTGACTATGGCTACACCTTC. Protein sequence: CASSQVTSSDYGYTF.

The CDR3 DNA reads TGTGCCAGCTTAGTCGATCCTTACTCCTACGAGCAGTACTTC. Its translation is CASLVDPYSYEQYF. The rearrangement joins TRBV2 to TRBJ2-5; D gene uncertain. The J call may not be correct, given that the DNA end is closer to TRBJ2-7. Germline lookup yields CDR1 SNHLY and CDR2 FYNNEI. CDR3 size: 14 residues.

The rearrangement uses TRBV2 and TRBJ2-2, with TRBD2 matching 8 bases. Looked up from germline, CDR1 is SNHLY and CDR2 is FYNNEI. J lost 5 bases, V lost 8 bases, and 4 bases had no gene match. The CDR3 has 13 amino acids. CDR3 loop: CASEAGVTGELFF. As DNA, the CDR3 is TGTGCCAGCGAAGCGGGGGTTACCGGGGAGCTGTTTTTT.

As DNA, the CDR3 is TGTGCCAGCAGCCCTGCAGGGAGGGAAAAACTGTTTTTT. It specifies CASSPAGREKLFF. The J gene is TRBJ1-4, the V gene TRBV7-2; a possible D gene is TRBD1 (5 bases). Trimming pared 5 bases from V and 8 bases from J, leaving 12 bases between. Germline values: CDR1 SGHTA, CDR2 FQGNSA. There are 13 residues in the CDR3.

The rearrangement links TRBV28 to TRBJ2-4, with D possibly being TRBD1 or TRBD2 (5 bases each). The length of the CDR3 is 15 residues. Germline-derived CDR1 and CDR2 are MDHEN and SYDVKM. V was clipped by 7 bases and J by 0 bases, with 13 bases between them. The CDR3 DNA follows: TGTGCCAGCACGGGTTGGGGGTCAGCCAAAAACATTCAGTACTTC. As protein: CASTGWGSAKNIQYF.

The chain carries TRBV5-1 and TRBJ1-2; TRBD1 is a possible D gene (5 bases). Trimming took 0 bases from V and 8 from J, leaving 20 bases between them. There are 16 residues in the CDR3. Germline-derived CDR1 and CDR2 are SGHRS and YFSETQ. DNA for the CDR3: TGCGCCAGCAGCTTGGCAGGATCCGGGACGGTAGAAGGCTACACCTTC. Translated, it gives CASSLAGSGTVEGYTF.

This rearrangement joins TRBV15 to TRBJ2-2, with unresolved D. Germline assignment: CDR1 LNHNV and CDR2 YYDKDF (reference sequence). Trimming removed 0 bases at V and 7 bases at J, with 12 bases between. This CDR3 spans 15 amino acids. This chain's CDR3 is CATSRESPSGGELFF. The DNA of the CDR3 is TGTGCCACCAGCAGAGAGTCCCCCTCCGGCGGGGAGCTGTTTTTT.

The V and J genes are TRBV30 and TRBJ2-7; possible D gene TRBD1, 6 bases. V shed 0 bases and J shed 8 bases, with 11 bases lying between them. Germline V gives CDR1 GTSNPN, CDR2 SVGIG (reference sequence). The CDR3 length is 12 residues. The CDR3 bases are TGTGCCTGGAGTGTAGACAGGCCCCAGCAGTACTTC. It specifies CAWSVDRPQQYF. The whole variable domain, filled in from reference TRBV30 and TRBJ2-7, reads SQTIHQWPATLVQPVGSPLSLECTVEGTSNPNLYWYRQAAGRGLQLLFYSVGIGQISSEVPQNLSASRPQDRQFILSSKKLLLSDSGFYLCAWSVDRPQQYFGPGTRLTVT.

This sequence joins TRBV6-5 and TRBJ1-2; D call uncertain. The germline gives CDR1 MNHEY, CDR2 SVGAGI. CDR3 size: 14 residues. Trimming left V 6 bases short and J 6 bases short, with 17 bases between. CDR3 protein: CASSAADRLHGYTF. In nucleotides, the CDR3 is TGTGCCAGCAGCGCGGCAGACCGCTTACATGGCTACACCTTC.

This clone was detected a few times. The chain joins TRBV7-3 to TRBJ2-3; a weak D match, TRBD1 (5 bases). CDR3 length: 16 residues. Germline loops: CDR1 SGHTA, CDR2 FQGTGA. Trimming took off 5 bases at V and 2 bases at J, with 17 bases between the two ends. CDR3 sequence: CASSRPQGQDTDTQYF. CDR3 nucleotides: TGTGCCAGCAGCCGACCTCAGGGCCAGGACACAGATACGCAGTATTTT.

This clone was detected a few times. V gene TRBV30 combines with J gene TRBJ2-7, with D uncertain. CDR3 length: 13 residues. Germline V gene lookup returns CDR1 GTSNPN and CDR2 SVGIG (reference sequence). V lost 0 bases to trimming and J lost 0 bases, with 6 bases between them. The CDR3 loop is CAWSVRLSYEQYF. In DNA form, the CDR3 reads TGTGCCTGGAGTGTACGTCTCTCCTACGAGCAGTACTTC.